These 18 T cell receptor beta chains were all obtained from the same sample, sequenced in a study of cytomegalovirus exposure and HLA in healthy donors. This PCR relied on a set of 60 Vbeta primers and 13 Jbeta primers. TCRdb keeps only in-frame clones here, not all; method: immunoSEQ multiplex PCR. The sample gives fewer than 120,000 clones, 79% of which show up once; roughly 5.6% is in the top ten. Input material: PBMCs. The receptors stem from a man aged 30-40 years in good health and CMV-seropositive.

The chain combines TRBV19 with TRBJ2-4; possible D gene TRBD2, 6 bases. V dropped 10 bases and J dropped 4 bases, with 14 bases sitting between them. Germline lookup yields CDR1 LNHDA and CDR2 SQIVND (reference sequence). The length of the CDR3 is 13 residues. The CDR3 DNA reads TGTGCCACCCACCTGGCGGGGAAAAACATTCAGTACTTC. It is translated as CATHLAGKNIQYF. Together with reference TRBV19 and TRBJ2-4, the CDR3 gives the full variable domain: DGGITQSPKYLFRKEGQNVTLSCEQNLNHDAMYWYRQDPGQGLRLIYYSQIVNDFQKGDIAEGYSVSREKKESFPLTVTSAQKNPTAFYLCATHLAGKNIQYFGAGTRLSVL.

The chain recombines TRBV27 with TRBJ1-6; tentatively, D is TRBD1 (6 bases). Trimming pared 6 bases from V and 6 bases from J, leaving 15 bases between. The germline gives CDR1 MNHEY, CDR2 SMNVEV (reference sequence). This CDR3 contains 15 residues. The CDR3 coding sequence is TGTGCCAGCAGGTCAGGGGTGGTGGGTAATTCACCCCTCCACTTT. Translation gives CASRSGVVGNSPLHF.

J is TRBJ2-7 and V is TRBV27, with D possibly TRBD1 on 7 matching bases. V lost 3 bases and J 4 bases, leaving 13 bases between the germline ends. This CDR3 is built from 14 residues. The germline CDR1 and CDR2 sequences are MNHEY and SMNVEV (reference sequence). The CDR3 coding sequence is TGTGCCAGCAGTTTCGGCAGGGGGGCTTACGAGCAGTACTTC. Amino acid sequence: CASSFGRGAYEQYF.

The chain combines TRBV7-8 with TRBJ2-1; TRBD2 is a possible D gene (6 bases). The CDR3 length is 18 residues. Germline V lookup: CDR1 SGHVS, CDR2 FQNEAQ. Deletions cut 3 bases from V and 4 bases from J, with 22 bases between. The CDR3 spells CASSFTNEGRDRYNEQFF. The CDR3 DNA reads as TGTGCCAGCAGCTTCACGAATGAGGGGCGGGACCGTTACAATGAGCAGTTCTTC.

The J gene is TRBJ1-2, the V gene TRBV28, with 7 bases matching TRBD1. CDR3 length equals 13 residues. Germline-derived CDR1 and CDR2 are MDHEN and SYDVKM. The junction had 7 bases not matched to a gene; V was cut back by 4 bases and J by 8 bases. The CDR3 spells CASSSPTGAGYTF. Written as DNA, the CDR3 is TGTGCCAGCAGTTCCCCCACAGGGGCAGGCTACACCTTC.

The chain combines TRBV5-1 with TRBJ2-3; D unresolved. The V gene's germline CDR1 is SGHRS and CDR2 YFSETQ. CDR3 length: 11 amino acids. V lost 4 bases and J 5 bases, leaving 5 bases between the germline ends. As DNA, the CDR3 is TGCGCCAGCAGCCTCAGAGATACGCAGTATTTT. Its translation is CASSLRDTQYF.

This rearrangement joins TRBV11-2 to TRBJ2-7; D remains ambiguous. CDR3 size: 13 residues. CDR1 and CDR2 from the germline V gene are SGHAT and FQNNGV. V was shortened by 0 bases and J by 4 bases, with 7 bases between the two germline ends. The CDR3 sequence is CASSLDPFYEQYF. The CDR3 DNA sequence: TGTGCCAGCAGCTTAGATCCGTTTTACGAGCAGTACTTC.

The chain couples TRBV5-8 to TRBJ2-5; D perhaps matches TRBD1 (7 bases). The CDR3 loop spans 15 amino acids. The germline gives CDR1 SGHTS, CDR2 YDEGEE. Trimming cost V 0 bases and J 5 bases, with 14 bases left between them. The CDR3 bases are TGTGCCAGCAGCTTGGGGAGGGGGCGCGGGGAGACCCAGTACTTC. This gives the protein CASSLGRGRGETQYF.

The V call is TRBV7-9, the J call TRBJ2-7; 7 nucleotides agree with TRBD2. CDR3 size: 13 residues. Germline values: CDR1 SEHNR, CDR2 FQNEAQ (reference sequence). V lost 5 bases, J lost 6 bases, and 7 bases stayed unmatched. The CDR3 region is CASSRGEKGEQYF. The CDR3 nucleotides are TGTGCCAGCAGCCGGGGGGAGAAGGGCGAGCAGTACTTC.

CDR3 region: CASSPNPSNSPLHF. The CDR3 nucleotides are TGTGCCAGCAGTCCTAACCCCTCTAATTCACCCCTCCACTTT. The V call is TRBV9, the J call TRBJ1-6; D remains unclear. Trimming removed 5 bases at V and 6 bases at J, with 12 bases between. From germline, CDR1 is SGDLS and CDR2 YYNGEE. The CDR3 is 14 residues long. Full variable domain (remainder filled in from reference TRBV9 and TRBJ1-6): DSGVTQTPKHLITATGQRVTLRCSPRSGDLSVYWYQQSLDQGLQFLIQYYNGEERAKGNILERFSAQQFPDLHSELNLSSLELGDSALYFCASSPNPSNSPLHFGNGTRLTVT.

This chain joins TRBV5-5 and TRBJ1-3, with TRBD1 as a possible D gene (5 bases). Trimming took 0 bases from V and 4 from J, leaving 8 bases between them. Germline V lookup: CDR1 SGHKS, CDR2 YYEKEE (reference sequence). The CDR3 totals 14 residues. The CDR3 region has the DNA TGTGCCAGCAGCTTGGCAGGGTCAGGAAACACCATATATTTT. It yields the protein CASSLAGSGNTIYF.

The chain joins TRBV29-1 to TRBJ1-2; the match to TRBD1 covers 7 bases. Germline loops: CDR1 SQVTM, CDR2 ANQGSEA. With V trimmed by 4 bases and J by 3 bases, 5 bases remained unmatched. CDR3 length equals 13 residues. The CDR3 nucleotides read TGCAGCGTTGTAGACAGGGTGGACTATGGCTACACCTTC. It translates to CSVVDRVDYGYTF.

The chain recombines TRBV9 with TRBJ2-6; no definite D call. The CDR3 has 17 residues. CDR1 and CDR2 (germline): SGDLS, YYNGEE. Trimming stripped 3 bases from V and 0 bases from J, with 13 bases between. The CDR3, as DNA: TGTGCCAGCAGCGACCCGAGCCTAACCTCTGGGGCCAACGTCCTGACTTTC. It encodes CASSDPSLTSGANVLTF. The variable domain in full, with the rest retrieved from reference TRBV9 and TRBJ2-6, is DSGVTQTPKHLITATGQRVTLRCSPRSGDLSVYWYQQSLDQGLQFLIQYYNGEERAKGNILERFSAQQFPDLHSELNLSSLELGDSALYFCASSDPSLTSGANVLTFGAGSRLTVL.

This clone appeared a few times. This chain joins TRBV2 and TRBJ2-4, with 7 bases fitting TRBD2. This CDR3 region has 15 residues. Germline V gene data show CDR1 as SNHLY and CDR2 as FYNNEI. J gave up 0 bases and V 8 bases, and 7 bases lay outside the gene matches. The DNA of the CDR3 is TGTGCCAGCGGGGGACGGGGGGAAGCCAAAAACATTCAGTACTTC. Translation: CASGGRGEAKNIQYF.

This chain joins TRBV15 and TRBJ1-1; D remains ambiguous. Germline V gives CDR1 LNHNV, CDR2 YYDKDF (reference sequence). The V gene lost 0 bases and the J gene lost 7 bases, with 9 bases spanning the gap. This CDR3 is 13 amino acids long. Here the CDR3 reads CATSRDAGYEAFF. The CDR3 DNA reads as TGTGCCACCAGCAGAGATGCGGGTTATGAAGCTTTCTTT.

The rearrangement links TRBV7-9 to TRBJ1-4, with D perhaps TRBD1 (5 bases). Germline V CDR1 and CDR2: SEHNR, FQNEAQ (reference sequence). The germline V and J ends were trimmed by 5 bases and 11 bases, with 12 bases remaining between them. The CDR3 spans 12 residues. CDR3 sequence: CASSGGGRKLFF. The CDR3, as DNA: TGTGCCAGCAGCGGGGGGGGACGGAAACTGTTTTTT.

The chain carries TRBV11-1 and TRBJ1-1, with TRBD1 as a possible D gene (6 bases). The germline V gene has CDR1 SGHAT and CDR2 FQDESV (reference sequence). The CDR3 covers 16 residues. The germline V and J ends were trimmed by 2 bases and 0 bases, with 13 bases remaining between them. The CDR3 nucleotides read TGTGCCAGCAGCTTATATACAGGGTTAATGAACACTGAAGCTTTCTTT. Its translation: CASSLYTGLMNTEAFF.

J is TRBJ2-5 and V is TRBV27; 9 bases agree with TRBD1. V lost 6 bases to trimming and J lost 2 bases; unmatched junction nucleotides: 7. The CDR3 is made up of 15 amino acids. CDR1 is MNHEY and CDR2 is SMNVEV in the germline V gene (reference sequence). CDR3 sequence (DNA): TGTGCCAGCAGCCTAACAGGGGGCCCACAAGAGACCCAGTACTTC. Its protein product is CASSLTGGPQETQYF.